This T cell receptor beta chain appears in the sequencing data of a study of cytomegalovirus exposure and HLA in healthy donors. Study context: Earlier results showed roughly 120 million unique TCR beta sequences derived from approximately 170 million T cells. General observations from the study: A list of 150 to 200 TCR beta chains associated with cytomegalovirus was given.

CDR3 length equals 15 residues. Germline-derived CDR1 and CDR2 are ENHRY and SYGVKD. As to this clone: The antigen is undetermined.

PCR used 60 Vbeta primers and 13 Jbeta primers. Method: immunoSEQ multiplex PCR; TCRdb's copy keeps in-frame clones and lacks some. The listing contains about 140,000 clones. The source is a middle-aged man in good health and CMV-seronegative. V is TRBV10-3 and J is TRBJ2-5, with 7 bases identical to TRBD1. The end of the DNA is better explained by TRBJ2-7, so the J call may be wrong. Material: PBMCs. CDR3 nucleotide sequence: TGTGCCATCAGTGAGGTCCAGGGGGATGGTTACGAGCAGTACTTC. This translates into CAISEVQGDGYEQYF.